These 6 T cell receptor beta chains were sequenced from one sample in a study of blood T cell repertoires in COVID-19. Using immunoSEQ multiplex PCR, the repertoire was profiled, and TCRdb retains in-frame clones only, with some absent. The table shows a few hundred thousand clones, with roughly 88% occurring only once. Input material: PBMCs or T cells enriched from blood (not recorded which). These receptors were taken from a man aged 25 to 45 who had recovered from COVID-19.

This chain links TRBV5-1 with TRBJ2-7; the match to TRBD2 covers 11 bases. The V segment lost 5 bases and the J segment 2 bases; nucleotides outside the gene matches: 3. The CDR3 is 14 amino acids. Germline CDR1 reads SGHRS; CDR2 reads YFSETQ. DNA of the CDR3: TGCGCCAGCAGAACTAGCGGGGGCACCTACGAGCAGTACTTC. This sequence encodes CASRTSGGTYEQYF.

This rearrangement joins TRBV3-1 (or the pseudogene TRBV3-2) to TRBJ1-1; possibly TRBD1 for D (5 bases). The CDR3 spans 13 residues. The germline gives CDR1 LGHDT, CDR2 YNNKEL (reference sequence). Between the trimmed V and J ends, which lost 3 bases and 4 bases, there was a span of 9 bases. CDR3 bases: TGTGCCAGCAGCCATGGGAGGGGCACTGAAGCTTTCTTT. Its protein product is CASSHGRGTEAFF.

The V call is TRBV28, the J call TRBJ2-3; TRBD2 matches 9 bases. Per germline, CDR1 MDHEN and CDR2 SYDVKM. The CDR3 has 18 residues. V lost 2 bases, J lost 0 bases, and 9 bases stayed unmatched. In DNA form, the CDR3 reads TGTGCCAGCAGTTTAAGCGCCAGGGCGGGGGGGAGCACAGATACGCAGTATTTT. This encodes CASSLSARAGGSTDTQYF.

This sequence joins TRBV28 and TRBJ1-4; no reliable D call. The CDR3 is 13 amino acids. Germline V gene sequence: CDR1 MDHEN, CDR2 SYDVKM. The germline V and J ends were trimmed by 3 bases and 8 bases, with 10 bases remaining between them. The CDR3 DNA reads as TGTGCCAGCAGTTTTTATTTGTTCGAAAAACTGTTTTTT. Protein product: CASSFYLFEKLFF.

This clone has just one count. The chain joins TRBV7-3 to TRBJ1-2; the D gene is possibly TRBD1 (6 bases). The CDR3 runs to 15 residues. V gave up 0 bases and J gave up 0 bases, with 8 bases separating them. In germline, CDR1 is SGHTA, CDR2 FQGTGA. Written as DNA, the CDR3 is TGTGCCAGCAGCTTAACAGGACAGCCTAACTATGGCTACACCTTC. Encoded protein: CASSLTGQPNYGYTF.

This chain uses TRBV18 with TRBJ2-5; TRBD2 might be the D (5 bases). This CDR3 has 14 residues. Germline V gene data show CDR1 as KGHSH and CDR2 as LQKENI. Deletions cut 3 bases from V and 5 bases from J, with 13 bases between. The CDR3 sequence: CASSPRPGVETQYF. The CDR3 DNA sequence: TGTGCCAGCTCACCTCGTCCCGGGGTTGAGACCCAGTACTTC.